What follows is one T cell receptor (beta chain) and its context. In Cohort 3, a recovered donor had either two negative PCRs, clearance, or symptom resolution. The sample belongs to a study of blood T cell repertoires in COVID-19. Study overall: Material from acute and convalescent COVID-19 was sourced from the United States, Italy and Spain.

Germline CDR1 and CDR2: MNHNS and SASEGT. V lost 3 bases, J lost 2 bases, and 12 bases stayed unmatched. This CDR3 comprises 18 residues. This table comes from immunoSEQ multiplex PCR, and its TCRdb copy is limited to in-frame clones, with some not included. The profile shows roughly 190,000 clones, 75% to 90% of them singletons. The receptor was isolated from a woman between 18 and 29 years old who had recovered from COVID-19. Specimen: PBMCs or T cells enriched from blood (not recorded which). The chain joins TRBV6-1 to TRBJ1-1; TRBD1 agrees at 10 bases. This CDR3 is CASSDPTGGGSLNTEAFF. CDR3 bases: TGTGCCAGCAGTGACCCGACAGGGGGCGGATCCCTCAACACTGAAGCTTTCTTT.